This T cell receptor (beta chain) was captured in a study of vaccination and CD4 T cells after COVID-19. Trimming cost V 7 bases and J 6 bases, with 13 bases left between them. This CDR3 has 13 amino acids. CDR1 is SEHNR and CDR2 is FQNEAQ in the germline V gene (reference sequence). Remarks on this clonotype: Its antigen remains unidentified.

The Oncomine TCR Beta short-read assay was applied to DNA of cultured CD4+ T cells. TCRdb redid the calling of the PCR reads with MiXCR, one entry per CDR3 protein. This table holds over 10,000 distinct CDR3 sequences, about 82% found once. Treatment in this sample: approximately 9-day PBMC culture with coronavirus spike peptide pools or control peptides (ViraFEST assay). This receptor was obtained from a human donor who had recovered from COVID-19. The chain joins TRBV7-9 to TRBJ1-5; D call uncertain. The sequencing input was CD4+ T cells from blood, cultured in vitro. In nucleotides, the CDR3 is TGTGCCAGCACCGTCGGGTACGGTCAGCCCCAGCATTTT. Translated: CASTVGYGQPQHF. Full variable domain (rest looked up from reference TRBV7-9 and TRBJ1-5): DTGVSQNPRHKITKRGQNVTFRCDPISEHNRLYWYRQTLGQGPEFLTYFQNEAQLEKSRLLSDRFSAERPKGSFSTLEIQRTEQGDSAMYLCASTVGYGQPQHFGDGTRLSIL.